This TCR beta chain was retrieved from a study of T cells expressing NK-cell markers. Whole-study findings and limits: There remained a lack of clarity about HCMV specificity of expanded NKG2C+ T cell clones. Dominance of the CD3+CD56-NKG2C+ fraction by these clonotypes also held in several donors.

TCRdb reprocessed the 5' RACE reads and keeps a single row for each CDR3 protein, giving no DNA. The table lists over 150,000 distinct CDR3 sequences. The CDR3 is made up of 14 amino acids. The germline V gene has CDR1 SGHVS and CDR2 FNYEAQ. Comments on this clonotype: What it binds is unknown.

The sample consisted of blood T cells: a sorted CD56 or NKG2C T cell subset, CD4+ or CD8+ T cells, or bulk PBMC T cells (not recorded which). The origin of this receptor is a woman aged 45-60 years in good health. The V gene is TRBV7-6, the J gene TRBJ1-1. Here the CDR3 reads CASSNTRSVTEAFF.